The 21 T cell receptor beta chains given below trace back to one sample, sequenced in a study of identical twins. TCRdb independently ran MiXCR on the 5' RACE reads; one entry per CDR3 protein. This sample has some 260,000 distinct CDR3 sequences; around 15% occur once, and the top ten carry approximately 8.8%. The sample taken for sequencing was memory (CD45RO+) T cells sorted from blood. The receptors originated from a woman in her late teens or twenties in good health.

This clonotype was seen only a few times. A much larger clone lies one base from this, so it may be a read error. The CDR3, as DNA: TGTGCCAGCAGCTTAGGGGCAGGGACCACCTACGAGCAGTACTTC. Amino acid sequence: CASSLGAGTTYEQYF. This chain uses TRBV7-6 with TRBJ2-7, with D perhaps given as TRBD1 or TRBD2 (5 bases each). Looked up from germline, CDR1 is SGHVS and CDR2 is FNYEAQ. The CDR3 totals 15 residues. Trimming left V 1 base short and J 2 bases short, with 12 bases between.

The V gene is TRBV5-1, the J gene TRBJ1-1; D not certain. Trimming pared 0 bases from V and 1 base from J, leaving 10 bases between. Germline V CDR1 and CDR2: SGHRS, YFSETQ. The CDR3 has 15 amino acids. The DNA of the CDR3 is TGCGCCAGCAGCTTGGCCGGCAGGCCGAACACTGAAGCTTTCTTT. Its protein product is CASSLAGRPNTEAFF.

This clonotype was seen only a few times. The rearrangement uses TRBV10-3 and TRBJ2-5; D unclear. CDR1 and CDR2 (germline): ENHRY, SYGVKD. The CDR3 totals 11 residues. Between the trimmed V and J ends, which lost 6 bases and 3 bases, there was a span of 5 bases. CDR3 region: CAIRAEETQYF. The DNA for the CDR3 is TGTGCCATCAGGGCCGAAGAGACCCAGTACTTC.

The table lists this clonotype with a few counts. V gene TRBV20-1 combines with J gene TRBJ2-1, with 7 bases aligning to TRBD2. The CDR3 runs to 15 residues. J gave up 0 bases and V 3 bases, and 5 bases lay outside the gene matches. CDR1 and CDR2 from the germline V gene are DFQATT and SNEGSKA (reference sequence). CDR3 loop: CSARLTSASYNEQFF. Written as DNA, the CDR3 is TGCAGTGCTAGGCTCACTAGCGCCTCCTACAATGAGCAGTTCTTC.

The CDR3 sequence: CASTTGTPRSGTQYF. CDR3 DNA sequence: TGTGCCAGCACAACCGGGACACCCCGCTCGGGCACGCAGTATTTT. The chain is built from TRBV2 and TRBJ2-3; a possible D gene is TRBD1 (6 bases). Per the germline V gene, CDR1 is SNHLY and CDR2 is FYNNEI. V was shortened by 7 bases and J by 9 bases, with 23 bases between the two germline ends. The CDR3 runs 15 residues.

This clonotype was recorded at least ten times. The CDR3 DNA follows: TGTGCCAGCAGTGGACTACTAAGTGGCGAAAAACTGTTTTTT. This sequence encodes CASSGLLSGEKLFF. The V gene is TRBV2, the J gene TRBJ1-4; D gene unclear. The V end lost 4 bases, the J end lost 8 bases, and 14 bases lay between the germline ends. Germline V gene lookup returns CDR1 SNHLY and CDR2 FYNNEI. The CDR3 has 14 amino acids. The variable domain in full, completed from reference TRBV2 and TRBJ1-4, reads EPEVTQTPSHQVTQMGQEVILRCVPISNHLYFYWYRQILGQKVEFLVSFYNNEISEKSEIFDDQFSVERPDGSNFTLKIRSTKLEDSAMYFCASSGLLSGEKLFFGSGTQLSVL.

This clonotype appeared many times. The rearrangement uses TRBV25-1 and TRBJ1-4, with 7 bases that match TRBD1. CDR3 length equals 15 residues. Germline-derived CDR1 and CDR2 are MGHDK and SYGVNS. With 3 bases clipped from V and 4 bases from J, the junction kept 5 bases outside the gene matches. The CDR3 loop reads CASSERGQFNEKLFF. CDR3 nucleotide sequence: TGTGCCAGCAGTGAGAGGGGGCAGTTTAATGAAAAACTGTTTTTT.

This clonotype has just a few counts. The V gene is TRBV3-1, the J gene TRBJ1-1; D remains ambiguous. This CDR3 has 15 amino acids. Germline values: CDR1 LGHDT, CDR2 YNNKEL (reference sequence). The V gene lost 4 bases and the J gene lost 1 base, with 13 bases spanning the gap. CDR3 sequence reads: CASSLKRGRNTEAFF. CDR3 sequence (DNA): TGTGCCAGCAGCCTTAAACGAGGGAGGAACACTGAAGCTTTCTTT.

Many counts were recorded for this clonotype. V gene TRBV12-5 combines with J gene TRBJ2-1, with 7 bases matching TRBD2. Germline loops: CDR1 LGHNT, CDR2 FRNRAP. This CDR3 is 16 amino acids long. With V trimmed by 7 bases and J by 7 bases, 16 bases remained unmatched. CDR3 in DNA: TGTGCTAGTGCCCCCCGGACCGGCGGGAGAATGAATGAGCAGTTCTTC. Translated: CASAPRTGGRMNEQFF.

This clonotype was detected many times. V is TRBV5-1 and J is TRBJ1-1; no definite D call. The CDR3 is 13 residues long. Germline assignment: CDR1 SGHRS and CDR2 YFSETQ. V lost 4 bases and J lost 1, with 8 bases in between. The CDR3 spells CASSPIGNTEAFF. The CDR3 DNA reads TGCGCCAGCAGCCCGATTGGGAACACTGAAGCTTTCTTT.

This clonotype was picked up a small number of times. The chain uses TRBV20-1 and TRBJ2-1, with D unresolved. Looked up from germline, CDR1 is DFQATT and CDR2 is SNEGSKA (reference sequence). CDR3 length equals 11 residues. V shed 3 bases and J shed 9 bases, with 9 bases lying between them. CDR3 nucleotides: TGCAGTGCTAGCCGCGTCGGTGAGCAGTTCTTC. Translated: CSASRVGEQFF.

In its sample, this clonotype was seen a few times. The chain employs TRBV29-1 and TRBJ1-2; D remains ambiguous. Germline CDR1 and CDR2: SQVTM and ANQGSEA. Trimming pared 7 bases from V and 2 bases from J, leaving 11 bases between. This CDR3 region has 12 residues. The CDR3 here is CSAPDGNYGYTF. CDR3 sequence (DNA): TGCAGCGCCCCGGACGGAAACTATGGCTACACCTTC.

This clonotype has just a few counts. The V call is TRBV5-5, the J call TRBJ1-4; D is undetermined. V gave up 2 bases and J gave up 8 bases, with 10 bases separating them. CDR3 size: 13 residues. Germline lookup yields CDR1 SGHKS and CDR2 YYEKEE (reference sequence). The CDR3 nucleotides are TGTGCCAGCAGCTTCCGGCGAGGGGAAAAACTGTTTTTT. Its translation: CASSFRRGEKLFF.

The chain combines TRBV2 with TRBJ2-5; possibly TRBD1 for D (6 bases). This CDR3 spans 14 amino acids. V was shortened by 5 bases and J by 5 bases, with 15 bases between the two germline ends. Germline CDR1 is SNHLY and CDR2 is FYNNEI. CDR3 region: CASSRNQGRETQYF. CDR3 coding DNA: TGTGCCAGCAGTCGAAACCAGGGGCGGGAGACCCAGTACTTC.

This clonotype was observed a handful of times. The rearrangement uses TRBV10-2 and TRBJ2-1; TRBD2 is a possible D gene (5 bases). The CDR3 covers 11 residues. Germline loops: CDR1 WSHSY, CDR2 SAAADI. V lost 7 bases and J 7 bases, leaving 8 bases between the germline ends. The CDR3 nucleotides read TGCGCCAGCAAAACGGGAAATGAGCAGTTCTTC. This sequence encodes CASKTGNEQFF.

This clonotype showed up just a few times. V and J are TRBV5-5 and TRBJ1-1, with 10 bases aligning to TRBD1. The CDR3 totals 14 residues. Germline-derived CDR1 and CDR2 are SGHKS and YYEKEE (reference sequence). V dropped 3 bases and J dropped 3; count of bases not matched to a gene: 2. CDR3 loop: CASSWGQGYTEAFF. The CDR3 DNA follows: TGTGCCAGCAGCTGGGGACAGGGGTACACTGAAGCTTTCTTT.

In this sample, this clonotype turned up many times. This chain connects TRBV20-1 to TRBJ1-1; no firm D call. V was pared by 3 bases and J by 3 bases, with 11 bases between. The CDR3 spans 13 residues. The germline V gene has CDR1 DFQATT and CDR2 SNEGSKA (reference sequence). The CDR3 loop reads CSASRQADTEAFF. As DNA, the CDR3 is TGCAGTGCTAGCAGGCAGGCGGACACTGAAGCTTTCTTT.

This clonotype has only a few counts. The gene calls are TRBV7-9 and TRBJ1-1; possibly TRBD1 for D (5 bases). This CDR3 is 14 amino acids long. Deletions cut 2 bases from V and 3 bases from J, with 10 bases between. Germline V lookup: CDR1 SEHNR, CDR2 FQNEAQ (reference sequence). The CDR3 spells CASSLRGTYTEAFF. The CDR3 DNA sequence: TGTGCCAGCAGCTTACGGGGCACATACACTGAAGCTTTCTTT.

The rearrangement joins TRBV4-3 to TRBJ2-3, with 11 bases identical to TRBD2. The CDR3 is 16 amino acids. Germline trimming cut 4 bases from V and 6 bases from J; bases unmatched to any gene: 9. The germline V gene encodes CDR1 LGHNA and CDR2 YSLEER. CDR3 sequence: CASSPQGVAGGDTQYF. CDR3 sequence (DNA): TGCGCCAGCAGCCCTCAAGGGGTAGCGGGAGGGGATACGCAGTATTTT.

This rearrangement joins TRBV9 to TRBJ2-1; a possible D gene is TRBD1 (5 bases). With 2 bases removed from V and 0 bases from J, the gap between germline ends came to 9 bases. The germline gives CDR1 SGDLS, CDR2 YYNGEE. This CDR3 has 15 amino acids. Here the CDR3 DNA reads TGTGCCAGCAGCGTGAGGCAGGGCTCCTACAATGAGCAGTTCTTC. This codes for CASSVRQGSYNEQFF.

This clonotype has a handful of counts. This chain connects TRBV6-1 to TRBJ2-5; 10 bases align to TRBD2. Germline CDR1 MNHNS, CDR2 SASEGT. Trimming removed 4 bases from V and 2 bases from J; junction bases left unmatched: 7. This CDR3 comprises 16 residues. CDR3 in DNA: TGTGCCAGCAGTGGGGCTAGCGGGAGTTGGCAAGAGACCCAGTACTTC. It encodes CASSGASGSWQETQYF.